This T cell receptor beta chain was captured by sequencing in a study of blood T cell repertoires in COVID-19 (dated by TCRdb to 2020 to 2022). A note on the overall study: Samples from collaborators originated in the United States, Italy and Spain and spanned both the acute and convalescent phases of COVID-19. The material from the prospective study consisted of cDNA or gDNA derived from T cells, B-cell-depleted T cells, or PBMCs. Deeply sampled blood TCRbeta repertoires from subjects exposed to, actively infected with, or recovered from COVID-19 were included in the dataset. The repertoires were made available in a free public database intended to serve as a resource for research on the immune response to SARS-CoV-2. The samples were drawn from the first 160 participants of the ongoing ImmuneRACE study and from 950 to 1,500 subjects provided by 6 global collaborators. A de-identified subject ID, COVID-19 status, age in years and sex were almost always included in the sample metadata. HLA class I and class II types, where available, came from metadata supplied by the sample provider rather than from assay-based typing.

A word on this clone: Its antigen has not been determined. Within one base of it there is no much larger clone, and no base qualities were kept.

Results and caveats for the whole study, not just this receptor: The amount of clinical and demographic metadata varied by source and participant and was provided uncurated.

The immunoSEQ Assay, a bias-controlled multiplex PCR, was used to amplify TCRbeta CDR3 regions from genomic DNA. The authors processed their data as follows. The number of nucleated cells in each sample was estimated by amplification of reference gene primers within the assay. To quantify the absolute abundance of each unique TCRbeta CDR3 rearrangement, sequence reads were collapsed and filtered. For each sample, productive Simpson clonality was calculated as the square root of Simpson's diversity index across productive rearrangements. In its TCRdb copy, this immuneACCESS table keeps in-frame sequences only and misses some clones. Where compared with another copy, unresolved V genes explain less than half of these, and the others have no known cause. For V, J and clone size, that table is used; D and trimming come from the DNA. Here the sample has around 45,000 clones; roughly 69% occur a single time. The ten biggest clones cover around 5.9% of the sample.

There are 12 amino acids in the CDR3, from cysteine to phenylalanine inclusive. Only CDR3 DNA remains: 36 bases, in frame from the first base. A distance of 8 bases separates the germline ends of V and J, which lose 0 bases and 10 bases respectively. CDR1 and CDR2 were assigned from the germline V gene as SGHRS and YFSETQ. Whole blood was collected in K2EDTA tubes by collaborating institutions according to the institutions' own protocols. For TCRbeta analysis, collaborators shipped samples in one of three forms: frozen whole blood, isolated PBMCs, or DNA extracted from either of those sample types. The sample consisted of peripheral blood. The rearrangement combines TRBV5-1 with TRBJ2-1; the D gene is perhaps TRBD2, from 6 matching bases. The receptor was isolated from a man older than 75 with acute or convalescent COVID-19. The bases read TGCGCCAGCAGCTTGGGCAGCGGGGAGCAGTTCTTC. The encoded protein is CASSLGSGEQFF.